Following are 8 T cell receptor beta chains from one sample sequenced in a study of T cell changes during pregnancy in multiple sclerosis. Libraries were prepared by immunoSEQ multiplex PCR; TCRdb keeps only in-frame clonotypes and omits some of them. The repertoire holds around 69,000 clones, 85% to 95% seen once, with under 2% in the top ten. Sequences were derived from peripheral blood, sampled in the third trimester of pregnancy. The receptors were gathered from a female donor in good health, enrolled as a control in a pregnancy study.

The chain uses TRBV18 and TRBJ1-2, with 7 bases fitting TRBD1. This CDR3 comprises 14 residues. V lost 3 bases and J lost 2; bases outside the gene matches: 3. CDR1 is KGHSH and CDR2 is LQKENI in the germline V gene. The CDR3 protein is CASSPPGGNYGYTF. CDR3 in DNA: TGTGCCAGCTCACCCCCAGGGGGGAACTATGGCTACACCTTC.

The V gene is TRBV7-3, the J gene TRBJ2-1; D is possibly TRBD1 (6 bases). CDR3 length: 13 amino acids. Germline loops: CDR1 SGHTA, CDR2 FQGTGA. V shed 4 bases and J shed 7 bases, with 11 bases lying between them. CDR3 sequence (DNA): TGTGCCAGCAGCTCAGGACAGTATAATGAGCAGTTCTTC. Amino acids: CASSSGQYNEQFF.

The V call is TRBV27, the J call TRBJ1-1, with D possibly matching TRBD1 (5 bases). Germline CDR1 is MNHEY and CDR2 is SMNVEV (reference sequence). Trimming took off 3 bases at V and 7 bases at J, with 15 bases between the two ends. The CDR3 has 14 amino acids. CDR3 sequence (DNA): TGTGCCAGCAGTTTGGGGCGGGGGATGGGTGAAGCTTTCTTT. This translates into CASSLGRGMGEAFF.

The chain carries TRBV12-2 and TRBJ1-4; no DNA check was done on the table's D call, TRBD1. TRBV12-2 is a recognized pseudogene. The CDR3 loop spans 15 amino acids. The CDR3 DNA reads as TGTGCAAGTCCCGAACGGACAGGGCGGTTTGAAAAACTGTTTTTT. Protein product: CASPERTGRFEKLFF.

The CDR3 coding sequence is TGTGCCCGCGGACAGACTGGAAACACCATATATTTT. It encodes CARGQTGNTIYF. The chain couples TRBV30 to TRBJ1-3; a possible D gene is TRBD1 (6 bases). The CDR3 covers 12 residues. Germline V gene lookup returns CDR1 GTSNPN and CDR2 SVGIG (reference sequence). V lost 8 bases and J 2 bases, leaving 10 bases between the germline ends.

This clone appeared a single time. The chain has TRBV10-3 and TRBJ1-1; 9 bases align to TRBD1. The CDR3 runs to 16 residues. Unmatched junction bases numbered 7, after V lost 4 bases and J lost 1 base. Germline loops: CDR1 ENHRY, CDR2 SYGVKD. As DNA, the CDR3 is TGTGCCATCAGTGCGTCAAAGGGACAGGGGAACACTGAAGCTTTCTTT. Translation: CAISASKGQGNTEAFF.

J is TRBJ2-1 and V is TRBV4-2; 10 bases agree with TRBD2. V was pared by 0 bases and J by 3 bases, with 5 bases of the junction left unmatched. This CDR3 is 17 amino acids long. The germline V gene encodes CDR1 LGHNA and CDR2 YNFKEQ. The CDR3 nucleotides are TGTGCCAGCAGCCAAGATCCCGGACTAGCGGTCTACAATGAGCAGTTCTTC. Translation gives CASSQDPGLAVYNEQFF.

V and J are TRBV5-1 and TRBJ2-5; D not resolved. The CDR3 is made up of 14 amino acids. Germline V lookup: CDR1 SGHRS, CDR2 YFSETQ. Trimming removed 5 bases from V and 3 bases from J, with 14 bases in between. DNA for the CDR3: TGCGCCAGCAGTGGTACAGCCACAAAAGAGACCCAGTACTTC. As protein: CASSGTATKETQYF. Using reference TRBV5-1 and TRBJ2-5 for the parts outside the CDR3, the full variable domain is KAGVTQTPRYLIKTRGQQVTLSCSPISGHRSVSWYQQTPGQGLQFLFEYFSETQRNKGNFPGRFSGRQFSNSRSEMNVSTLELGDSALYLCASSGTATKETQYFGPGTRLLVL.